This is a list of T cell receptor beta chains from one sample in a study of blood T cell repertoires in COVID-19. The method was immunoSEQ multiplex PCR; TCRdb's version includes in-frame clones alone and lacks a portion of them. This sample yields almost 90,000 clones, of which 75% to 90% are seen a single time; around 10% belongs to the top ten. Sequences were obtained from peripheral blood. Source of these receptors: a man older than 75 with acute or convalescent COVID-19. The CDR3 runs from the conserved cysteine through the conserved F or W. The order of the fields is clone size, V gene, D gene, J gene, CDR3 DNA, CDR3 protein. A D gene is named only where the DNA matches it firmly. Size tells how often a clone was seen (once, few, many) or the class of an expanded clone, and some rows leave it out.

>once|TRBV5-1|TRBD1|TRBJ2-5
TGCGCCAGCAGCTGGGGGACAGGGGCAGAGACCCAGTACTTC
CASSWGTGAETQYF
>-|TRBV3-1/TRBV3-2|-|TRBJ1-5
TGTGCCAGCAGCCAAGAATCAGGAGGGAATCAGCCCCAGCATTTT
CASSQESGGNQPQHF
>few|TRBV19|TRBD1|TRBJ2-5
TGTGCCAGTAGGAACAGGGGGAGGGAGACCCAGTACTTC
CASRNRGRETQYF
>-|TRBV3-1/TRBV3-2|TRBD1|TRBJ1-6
TGTGCCAGCAGCCAAGGACAGGGACATTCACCCCTCCACTTT
CASSQGQGHSPLHF
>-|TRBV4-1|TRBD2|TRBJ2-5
TGCGCCAGCACCCGGGGGGGGGCGGAAGAAGAGACCCAGTACTTC
CASTRGGAEEETQYF
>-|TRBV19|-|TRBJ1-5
TGTGCCAGTACCATCTCAGGGCCCAATCAGCCCCAGCATTTT
CASTISGPNQPQHF
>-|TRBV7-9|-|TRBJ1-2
TGTGCCAGCAGCCAAGGGGAATCAGGCTATGGCTACACCTTC
CASSQGESGYGYTF
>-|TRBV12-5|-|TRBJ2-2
TGTGCTAGTGGTTTACGGGGGTTGGACACCGGGGAGCTGTTTTTT
CASGLRGLDTGELFF
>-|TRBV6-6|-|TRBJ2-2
TGTGCCAGCAGCACGCCGGTGGGAGACACCGGGGAGCTGTTTTTT
CASSTPVGDTGELFF
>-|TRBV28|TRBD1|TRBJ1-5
TGTGCCAGCAATCCCCCGACAGGGAGCAGTCAGCCCCAGCATTTT
CASNPPTGSSQPQHF
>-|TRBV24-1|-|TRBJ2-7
TGTGCCACCAGTGATCCCAGTACAGCCTACGAGCAGTACTTC
CATSDPSTAYEQYF
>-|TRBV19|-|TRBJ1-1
TGTGCCAGTAGTATAGATTCGAGGAACACTGAAGCTTTCTTT
CASSIDSRNTEAFF
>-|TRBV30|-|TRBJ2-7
TGTGCCTGGAGAGATCACGGGAGAGTCTACGAGCAGTACTTC
CAWRDHGRVYEQYF
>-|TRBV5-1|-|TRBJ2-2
TGCGCCAGCAGAATAGGAGGCACCGGGGAGCTGTTTTTT
CASRIGGTGELFF
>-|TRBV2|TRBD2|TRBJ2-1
TGTGCCAGCAGTGCGACTAGCGGGAGGGACGGGTATGAGCAGTTCTTC
CASSATSGRDGYEQFF
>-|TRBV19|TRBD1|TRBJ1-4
TGTGCCAGTAGTAAAGGACAGGGACCTCTTAATGAAAAACTGTTTTTT
CASSKGQGPLNEKLFF
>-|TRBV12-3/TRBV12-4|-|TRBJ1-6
TGTGCCAGCAGTTTGCCGGGGAATTCACCCCTCCACTTT
CASSLPGNSPLHF
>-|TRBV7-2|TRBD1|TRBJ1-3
TGTGCCAGCAGCTTAGCGGACAGGGGTGGAAACACCATATATTTT
CASSLADRGGNTIYF
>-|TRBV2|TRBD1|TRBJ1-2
TGTGCCATCGCCGGGACAGGGGGTATCTATGGCTACACCTTC
CAIAGTGGIYGYTF
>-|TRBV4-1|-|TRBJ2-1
TGCGCCAGCAGCCTTACAGGGATCTCCTACAATGAGCAGTTCTTC
CASSLTGISYNEQFF
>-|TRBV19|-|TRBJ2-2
TGTGCCAGTAGTATTTTAGGGGTGAACACCGGGGAGCTGTTTTTT
CASSILGVNTGELFF
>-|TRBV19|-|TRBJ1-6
TGTGCCAGTTCCCAGGTCTCCTATAATTCACCCCTCCACTTT
CASSQVSYNSPLHF
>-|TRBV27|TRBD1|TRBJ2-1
TGTGCCAGCAGTTTAAAGGTCCTCATTCGGGACAGGGAGAGGAAGAATGAGCAGTTCTTC
CASSLKVLIRDRERKNEQFF
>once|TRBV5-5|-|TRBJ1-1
TGTGCCAGCAGCTTGATGTTGGCTGACACTGAAGCTTTCTTT
CASSLMLADTEAFF
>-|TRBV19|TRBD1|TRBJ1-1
TGTGCCAGTAGAAGGACAGGGGGCGCGTCAGGGGTCGCTGAAGCTTTCTTT
CASRRTGGASGVAEAFF
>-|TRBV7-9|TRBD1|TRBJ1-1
TGTGCCAGCAGCTCCCGACAGGGGGCCAACACTGAAGCTTTCTTT
CASSSRQGANTEAFF
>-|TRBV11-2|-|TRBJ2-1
TGTGCCAGCAGCTTGGGCAGACGGAATGAGCAGTTCTTC
CASSLGRRNEQFF
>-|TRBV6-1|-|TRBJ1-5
TGTGCCAGCAGTGAGTGGTCGCACCAGGGCCTCAATCAGCCCCAGCATTTT
CASSEWSHQGLNQPQHF
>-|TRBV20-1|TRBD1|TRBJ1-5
TGCAGTGCTAGTCTTGCGGCAGGGGGCCTAATATCGGGCAATCAGCCCCAGCATTTT
CSASLAAGGLISGNQPQHF
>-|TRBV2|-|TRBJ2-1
TGTGCCAGCAGTGTAACAGCGGACCGTGAGCAGTTCTTC
CASSVTADREQFF
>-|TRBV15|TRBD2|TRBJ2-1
TGTGCCACCAGCAGAGATCTACGCCGACTAGCGGGGCCGTACAATGAGCAGTTCTTC
CATSRDLRRLAGPYNEQFF
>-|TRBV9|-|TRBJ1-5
TGTGCCAGCAGCCCAGGGGAAGGGGGGGGTGAGCCCCAGCATTTT
CASSPGEGGGEPQHF
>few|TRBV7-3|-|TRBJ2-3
TGTGCCAGCAGCCTAGGCCGGTCCACAGATACGCAGTATTTT
CASSLGRSTDTQYF
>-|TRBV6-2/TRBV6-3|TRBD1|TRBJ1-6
TGTGCCAGCAGTTACGGGACAGGGCATTCACCCCTCCACTTT
CASSYGTGHSPLHF
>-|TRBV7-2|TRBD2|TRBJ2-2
TGTGCCAGCAGCCTCACTAGCGGGGGGACCGGGGAGCTGTTTTTT
CASSLTSGGTGELFF
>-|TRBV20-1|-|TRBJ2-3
TGCAGTGCTAGTCAAGCGGAGGATTACACAGATACGCAGTATTTT
CSASQAEDYTDTQYF
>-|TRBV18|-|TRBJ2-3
TGTGCCAGCTCCACCAGCCAGAGGACAGATACGCAGTATTTT
CASSTSQRTDTQYF
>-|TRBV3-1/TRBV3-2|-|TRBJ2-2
TGTGCCAGCACCCCATTACCGGGACTCGGGGCCGGGGAGCTGTTTTTT
CASTPLPGLGAGELFF
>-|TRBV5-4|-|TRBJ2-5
TGTGCCAGCAGCTTTCCAGGGGAAGGTTGGCAAGAGACCCAGTACTTC
CASSFPGEGWQETQYF
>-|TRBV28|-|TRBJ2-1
TGTGCCAGCAGCTTAGGTATCACCCCCGGGGGGTTCTTC
CASSLGITPGGFF
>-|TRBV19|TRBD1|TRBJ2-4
TGTGCCAGTAGTACCGTTACAGGGGGCAAAAACATTCAGTACTTC
CASSTVTGGKNIQYF
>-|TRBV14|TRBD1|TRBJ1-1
TGTGCCAGCAGCCGACTACAGGGGGCGCACACTGAAGCTTTCTTT
CASSRLQGAHTEAFF
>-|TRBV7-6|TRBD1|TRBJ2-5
TGTGCCAGCAGCTTAGGGGGAAAACAGGGGGCGCCAGAGACCCAGTACTTC
CASSLGGKQGAPETQYF
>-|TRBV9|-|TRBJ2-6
TGTGCCAGCAGCAATCGCCGTAAAGGGGACTCAGGGGCCAACGTCCTGACTTTC
CASSNRRKGDSGANVLTF
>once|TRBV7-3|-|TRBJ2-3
TGTGCCAGCAGCCTTTCGGGGACAGATACGCAGTATTTT
CASSLSGTDTQYF
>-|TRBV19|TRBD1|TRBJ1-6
TGTGCCAGTAGTGCACAGGGGGGCAATTCACCCCTCCACTTT
CASSAQGGNSPLHF
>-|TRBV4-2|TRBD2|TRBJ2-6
TGTGCCAGCAGCAAAAGAGGACTAGCGGACTCTGGGGCCAACGTCCTGACTTTC
CASSKRGLADSGANVLTF
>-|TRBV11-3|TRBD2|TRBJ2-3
TGTGCCAGCAGCCCCACGGGGGGAGGTGATACGCAGTATTTT
CASSPTGGGDTQYF
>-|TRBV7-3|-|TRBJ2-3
TGTGCCAGCAGCTTACTAGTCCCGGATACGCAGTATTTT
CASSLLVPDTQYF
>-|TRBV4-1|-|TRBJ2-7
TGCGCCACCCCGCAATGCGGAGGCGGCTACGAGCAGTACTTC
CATPQCGGGYEQYF
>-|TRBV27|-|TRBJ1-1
TGTGCCAGCAGTAACCAAGCTCGAACAGGGACCACTGAAGCTTTCTTT
CASSNQARTGTTEAFF
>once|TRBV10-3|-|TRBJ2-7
TGTGCCACCAGCCAGGGTAGTACCTCCTACGAGCAGTACTTC
CATSQGSTSYEQYF